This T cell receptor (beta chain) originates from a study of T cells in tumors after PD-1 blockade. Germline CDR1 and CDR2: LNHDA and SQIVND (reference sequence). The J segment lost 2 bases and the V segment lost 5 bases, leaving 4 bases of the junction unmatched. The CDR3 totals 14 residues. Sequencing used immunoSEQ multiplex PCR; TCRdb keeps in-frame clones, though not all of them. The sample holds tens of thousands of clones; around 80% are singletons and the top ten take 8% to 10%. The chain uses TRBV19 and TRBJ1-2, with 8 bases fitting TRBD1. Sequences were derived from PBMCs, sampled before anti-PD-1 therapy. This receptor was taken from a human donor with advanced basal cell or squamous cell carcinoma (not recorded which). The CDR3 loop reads CASSPWTGNYGYTF. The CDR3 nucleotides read TGTGCCAGTAGTCCCTGGACAGGGAACTATGGCTACACCTTC.